These T cell receptor beta chains were read from a single sample in a study of cytomegalovirus exposure and HLA in healthy donors. Data came from immunoSEQ multiplex PCR; TCRdb stores just in-frame clones and leaves some out. Of about 160,000 clones in the sample, roughly four fifths were seen once. Sample: PBMCs. The source is a man aged 50-60 years in good health and CMV-seropositive. CDR3s include the opening cysteine and the closing phenylalanine or tryptophan. The D gene is left open where the match is weak. The size of a clone is reported for some rows only, either as once, few or many, or as a class for expanded clones.

.	TRBD2	TRBV4-1	TRBJ2-5	TGCGCCAGCAGCCAGAGACTAGCGGGAGGACTCATTAAAGAGACCCAGTACTTC	CASSQRLAGGLIKETQYF
few	TRBD1	TRBV5-1	TRBJ1-1	TGCGCCAGCAGCTTGGGCGACAGGGGAAACACTGAAGCTTTCTTT	CASSLGDRGNTEAFF
.	TRBD2	TRBV29-1	TRBJ2-1	TGCAGCGCCAGAAGCGGGGGGGCGGTATACAATGAGCAGTTCTTC	CSARSGGAVYNEQFF
.	.	TRBV29-1	TRBJ2-4	TGCAGCGGGGGGGACAGCAAAAACATTCAGTACTTC	CSGGDSKNIQYF
.	.	TRBV4-2	TRBJ1-2	TGTGCCAGCAGCCGTCCTGGAGCGAGTTCCTATGGCTACACCTTC	CASSRPGASSYGYTF
.	TRBD2	TRBV28	TRBJ2-7	TGTGCCAGCAGTTCTGAGCGGGAGGTCCGGTACGAGCAGTACTTC	CASSSEREVRYEQYF
.	TRBD2	TRBV19	TRBJ2-5	TGTGCCAGTAGTATGGCGGGAGGGCCTGTAGAGACCCAGTACTTC	CASSMAGGPVETQYF
.	.	TRBV30	TRBJ1-2	TGTGCCTGGAGTGTGTCTCAGGTCTATGGCTACACCTTC	CAWSVSQVYGYTF
.	.	TRBV6-6	TRBJ2-4	TGTGCCAGCAGACCTGTGTTGCTTGAGGCGGTAGACATTCAGTACTTC	CASRPVLLEAVDIQYF
few	.	TRBV6-5	TRBJ1-2	TGTGCCAGCAGTTACCCCGGGACTGATGGCTACACCTTC	CASSYPGTDGYTF
.	.	TRBV15	TRBJ2-7	TGTGCCACCAGCAGAGATGGAGATTCCTACGAGCAGTACTTC	CATSRDGDSYEQYF